The 20 T cell receptor beta chains presented below share a single source sample, sequenced in a study of shared clonotypes between healthy human individuals. Assay used: immunoSEQ multiplex PCR; TCRdb lists only in-frame clones, some missing. The table lists around 1 million clones, roughly 72% of them singletons, with about 1.5% in the top ten. What was sequenced was memory CD4+ T cells sorted from blood. This sample's subset: CD45RA-negative fraction. The origin of the receptors is a man younger than 30 in good health.

Regarding this clone: Other DNA sequences in this sample translate to the same CDR3. The chain recombines TRBV28 with TRBJ1-2; D is unresolved. With 2 bases removed from V and 3 bases from J, the gap between germline ends came to 7 bases. The CDR3 totals 13 residues. Per germline, CDR1 MDHEN and CDR2 SYDVKM. The CDR3: CASSLRTDYGYTF. In DNA, the CDR3 is TGTGCCAGCAGTTTACGCACGGACTATGGCTACACCTTC.

This clone showed up just once. J is TRBJ2-7 and V is TRBV9; 9 bases align to TRBD2. The CDR3 is made up of 15 amino acids. Germline CDR1 is SGDLS and CDR2 is YYNGEE. J lost 2 bases, V lost 4 bases, and 7 bases had no gene match. CDR3 DNA sequence: TGTGCCAGCAGCCCACGACTAGCGGAGGCCTACGAGCAGTACTTC. This translates into CASSPRLAEAYEQYF.

There are many counts of this clone. The CDR3 DNA reads TGCGCCAGCAGCCCGATGACAGGGGAGAAGCAGTATTTT. It translates to CASSPMTGEKQYF. This chain uses TRBV4-1 with TRBJ2-3; 8 nucleotides align to TRBD1. Trimming took 4 bases from V and 11 from J; bases not matched to a gene: 8. CDR3 size: 13 residues. Germline V gene data show CDR1 as MGHRA and CDR2 as YSYEKL.

The rearrangement joins TRBV4-2 to TRBJ1-4, with a weak D call TRBD1 (5 bases). CDR1 and CDR2 (germline): LGHNA, YNFKEQ. Trimming took off 1 base at V and 0 bases at J, with 6 bases between the two ends. This CDR3 region has 15 residues. The CDR3 here is CASSQVGPTNEKLFF. The CDR3 nucleotides read TGTGCCAGCAGCCAAGTGGGGCCAACTAATGAAAAACTGTTTTTT.

This chain joins TRBV28 and TRBJ1-1; possible D gene TRBD1, 5 bases. The CDR3 extends over 15 amino acids. From germline, CDR1 is MDHEN and CDR2 SYDVKM. V was shortened by 10 bases and J by 0 bases, with 18 bases between the two germline ends. CDR3 protein: CATLGGGHMNTEAFF. The CDR3 nucleotides read TGTGCCACCCTGGGGGGGGGTCACATGAACACTGAAGCTTTCTTT.

The chain employs TRBV4-3 and TRBJ1-1, with D maybe TRBD1 (5 bases). The CDR3 has 15 residues. The V end lost 1 base, the J end lost 1 base, and 10 bases lay between the germline ends. The V gene's germline CDR1 is LGHNA and CDR2 YSLEER. CDR3 loop: CASSQAATGNTEAFF. CDR3 nucleotide sequence: TGCGCCAGCAGCCAAGCAGCCACAGGGAACACTGAAGCTTTCTTT.

The chain joins TRBV5-1 to TRBJ1-6; 8 bases match TRBD1. The CDR3 totals 16 residues. V lost 4 bases, J lost 2 bases, and 5 bases stayed unmatched. CDR1 is SGHRS and CDR2 is YFSETQ in the germline V gene. The CDR3 spells CASSATGAPYNSPLHF. The CDR3 DNA is TGCGCCAGCAGCGCGACAGGGGCCCCCTATAATTCACCCCTCCACTTT.

The rearrangement joins TRBV27 to TRBJ2-7; 7 nucleotides line up with TRBD2. The CDR3 consists of 15 residues. Germline assignment: CDR1 MNHEY and CDR2 SMNVEV (reference sequence). Losses at the gene ends were 5 bases for V and 1 base for J; bases not matched to a gene: 8. This chain's CDR3 is CASSLQEAGSYEQYF. The CDR3 coding sequence is TGTGCCAGCAGTCTCCAAGAAGCGGGGTCCTACGAGCAGTACTTC.

About this clone itself: This same CDR3 is encoded by further DNA sequences in the sample. The gene calls are TRBV5-1 and TRBJ1-1; 7 nucleotides agree with TRBD1. CDR3 size: 14 residues. Germline V gene data show CDR1 as SGHRS and CDR2 as YFSETQ. V lost 4 bases, J lost 1 base, and 4 bases stayed unmatched. The CDR3: CASSPGQPNTEAFF. CDR3 nucleotides: TGCGCCAGCAGCCCGGGACAGCCGAACACTGAAGCTTTCTTT.

This clone has a handful of counts. The V call is TRBV6-6, the J call TRBJ2-7, with TRBD2 identical over 11 bases. This CDR3 has 15 residues. Germline loops: CDR1 MNHNY, CDR2 SVGAGI (reference sequence). V trimming: 2 bases; J trimming: 6 bases; junction bases outside the gene matches: 6. The CDR3 DNA reads as TGTGCCAGCAGTTACGGGACTAGCGGAGGGGGCGAGCAGTACTTC. It is translated as CASSYGTSGGGEQYF.

This clone appeared many times. V and J are TRBV7-9 and TRBJ2-3; 12 bases line up with TRBD2. With 0 bases clipped from V and 3 bases from J, the junction kept 7 bases outside the gene matches. This CDR3 is 18 amino acids long. Germline CDR1 and CDR2: SEHNR and FQNEAQ (reference sequence). CDR3 loop: CASSLAAWTSGKTDTQYF. In DNA, the CDR3 is TGTGCCAGCAGCTTAGCCGCCTGGACTAGCGGGAAAACAGATACGCAGTATTTT.

This chain uses TRBV7-8 with TRBJ2-2; 9 bases match TRBD2. CDR1 SGHVS and CDR2 FQNEAQ come from the germline V gene. CDR3 size: 15 residues. With V trimmed by 5 bases and J by 5 bases, 6 bases remained unmatched. The CDR3, as DNA: TGTGCCAGCAGCCCGCCCCTAGCGGGGACCGGGGAGCTGTTTTTT. Translated, it gives CASSPPLAGTGELFF. The complete variable domain, with remaining parts taken from reference TRBV7-8 and TRBJ2-2, reads GAGVSQSPRYKVAKRGQDVALRCDPISGHVSLFWYQQALGQGPEFLTYFQNEAQLDKSGLPSDRFFAERPEGSVSTLKIQRTQQEDSAVYLCASSPPLAGTGELFFGEGSRLTVL.

This chain uses TRBV4-3 with TRBJ2-5, with TRBD2 matching over 11 bases. From germline, CDR1 is LGHNA and CDR2 YSLEER. With 3 bases clipped from V and 5 bases from J, the junction kept 8 bases outside the gene matches. This CDR3 has 16 amino acids. CDR3 DNA sequence: TGCGCCAGCAGCCATATACTAGCGGGAGTTAAGGAGACCCAGTACTTC. As protein: CASSHILAGVKETQYF.

This clone was detected only a few times. J is TRBJ2-7 and V is TRBV19; TRBD1 agrees at 9 bases. The CDR3 has 15 residues. With 4 bases clipped from V and 4 bases from J, the junction kept 8 bases outside the gene matches. Germline CDR1 is LNHDA and CDR2 is SQIVND (reference sequence). The CDR3 loop reads CASSTRTGVSYEQYF. CDR3 coding DNA: TGTGCCAGTAGTACTAGGACAGGGGTTTCGTACGAGCAGTACTTC.

The genes are TRBV30 and TRBJ1-4, with D hard to call. CDR1 and CDR2 (germline): GTSNPN, SVGIG (reference sequence). The CDR3 is 14 amino acids. Trimming pared 1 base from V and 5 bases from J, leaving 11 bases between. Written as DNA, the CDR3 is TGTGCCTGGAGTGAAGGGAGGAGGAATGAAAAACTGTTTTTT. Translating it yields CAWSEGRRNEKLFF.

The chain links TRBV10-1 to TRBJ2-1; 9 nucleotides line up with TRBD2. V lost 4 bases, J lost 7 bases, and 8 bases stayed unmatched. The CDR3 length is 15 residues. Germline loops: CDR1 WNHNN, CDR2 SYGVQD (reference sequence). The CDR3 nucleotides read TGCGCCAGCAGTGCCACGGGACTAGCAGGGAATGAGCAGTTCTTC. Its translation is CASSATGLAGNEQFF.

The chain uses TRBV7-6 and TRBJ1-1; 7 bases align to TRBD1. In germline, CDR1 is SGHVS, CDR2 FNYEAQ. The J segment lost 0 bases and the V segment lost 6 bases, leaving 4 bases of the junction unmatched. This CDR3 is 14 amino acids long. This CDR3 reads CASSLGTVNTEAFF. CDR3 sequence (DNA): TGTGCCAGCAGTCTAGGGACAGTGAACACTGAAGCTTTCTTT.

The chain combines TRBV6-5 with TRBJ2-7; D is unresolved. CDR1 and CDR2 from the germline V gene are MNHEY and SVGAGI. The CDR3 sequence is 14 residues long. V was pared by 6 bases and J by 1 base, with 13 bases between. CDR3 sequence: CASRPPGGSYEQYF. CDR3 bases: TGTGCCAGCAGGCCTCCCGGCGGATCCTACGAGCAGTACTTC.

This clone was recorded many times. This chain connects TRBV11-2 to TRBJ2-2; 15 bases fit TRBD2. In germline, CDR1 is SGHAT, CDR2 FQNNGV. V lost 5 bases, J lost 10 bases, and 5 bases stayed unmatched. The CDR3 spans 15 residues. In DNA form, the CDR3 reads TGTGCCAGCAGCCCCGGACTAGCGGGGGGGCAGGAGCTGTTTTTT. It is translated as CASSPGLAGGQELFF.

The chain combines TRBV30 with TRBJ1-3; no reliable D call. This CDR3 is 15 amino acids long. CDR1 and CDR2 from the germline V gene are GTSNPN and SVGIG (reference sequence). V gave up 3 bases and J gave up 2 bases, with 14 bases separating them. CDR3 residues: CAWSKARKPGNTIYF. CDR3 in DNA: TGTGCCTGGAGCAAAGCCAGGAAGCCTGGAAACACCATATATTTT.